The clone carrying this TCR beta chain was seen ten or more times. Synthesis of cDNA used 5'RACE (with 10-nucleotide random UMIs). TCRdb re-derived calls from the 5' RACE reads in MiXCR, one entry per CDR3 protein. The sample lists 90,000 to 100,000 distinct CDR3 sequences, roughly 3.5% occurring once. These data originate in a study of neurological immune-mediated disorders. J was trimmed by 4 bases and V by 6 bases; bases with no gene match: 4. The CDR3 length is 12 residues. Per the germline V gene, CDR1 is DFQATT and CDR2 is SNEGSKA (reference sequence). The sample was PBMCs. This receptor was taken from a woman aged 18-29 years with multiple sclerosis. This rearrangement joins TRBV20-1 to TRBJ1-1; 8 bases map to TRBD1. CDR3 amino acids: CSARQGTTEAFF. CDR3 DNA: TGCAGTGCCAGACAGGGGACCACTGAAGCTTTCTTT.